Listed below are T cell receptor beta chains from one sample, sequenced in a study of shared clonotypes between healthy human individuals. TCRdb's copy holds only in-frame clones and misses some; the assay was immunoSEQ multiplex PCR. The sample carries about 2 million clones, 95% recorded once. The sequenced material came from naive CD4+ T cells sorted from blood. These receptors all come from a man aged 18 to 30 in good health. CDR3s include the opening cysteine and the closing phenylalanine or tryptophan. The D gene is left open where the match is weak. A row's size may be missing; if present it is once, few, many or a size class.

abundance,j_gene,v_gene,d_gene,CDR3nt,CDR3aa
.,TRBJ1-3,TRBV15,.,TGTGCCACCAGCAGAGATCGACTCTCTGGAAACACCATATATTTT,CATSRDRLSGNTIYF
.,TRBJ2-7,TRBV19,.,TGTGCCAGTAGTAGCGACGGATTCTCCTACGAGCAGTACTTC,CASSSDGFSYEQYF
.,TRBJ2-5,TRBV7-8,TRBD2,TGTGCCAGCATTTCCCGGCGGGGGGCAGGAGAGACCCAGTACTTC,CASISRRGAGETQYF
.,TRBJ2-7,TRBV28,TRBD2,TGTGCCAGCAGTTTAGAGGGAGCGGGGGTCTACGAGCAGTACTTC,CASSLEGAGVYEQYF
.,TRBJ1-2,TRBV2,TRBD1,TGTGCCAGCAACGGACAGGGGGCGACTGGCTACACCTTC,CASNGQGATGYTF
.,TRBJ2-7,TRBV6-6,.,TGTGCCAGCAGTCGAGGGAGCTACGAGCAGTACTTC,CASSRGSYEQYF
once,TRBJ2-2,TRBV5-1,.,TGCGCCAGCAGCTTGGAGGCGTTGACCGGGGAGCTGTTTTTT,CASSLEALTGELFF
.,TRBJ1-2,TRBV10-3,.,TGTGCCATCAGTGACTCTGGGTTCAACTATGGCTACACCTTC,CAISDSGFNYGYTF
.,TRBJ2-1,TRBV6-4,.,TGTGCCAGCAGTGATGGGCCGCGGTCCTACAATGAGCAGTTCTTC,CASSDGPRSYNEQFF
.,TRBJ1-6,TRBV7-2,.,TGTGCCAGCCAAGGGGTTAATTCACCCCTCCACTTT,CASQGVNSPLHF
.,TRBJ1-2,TRBV5-4,.,TGTGCCAGCAGCGGAACCGTAAGGAACTATGGCTACACCTTC,CASSGTVRNYGYTF
.,TRBJ2-5,TRBV5-4,TRBD1,TGTGCCAGCAGCTTTGGGACAGGGAGAGAGACCCAGTACTTC,CASSFGTGRETQYF
.,TRBJ2-3,TRBV28,TRBD2,TGTGCCAGCACCCCCATTTCCCTAGCGGCGGGGTCAGATACGCAGTATTTT,CASTPISLAAGSDTQYF
.,TRBJ2-1,TRBV9,.,TGTGCCAGCAGCGTAGGGCTAGCAAGCTCCTACAATGAGCAGTTCTTC,CASSVGLASSYNEQFF
once,TRBJ2-2,TRBV2,.,TGTGCCAGCAGTGAGAGTGGGGCGAACACCGGGGAGCTGTTTTTT,CASSESGANTGELFF
.,TRBJ2-7,TRBV28,.,TGTGCCAGCAGCCCCGGCCCAGCCTACGAGCAGTACTTC,CASSPGPAYEQYF
.,TRBJ1-5,TRBV6-6,TRBD1,TGTGCCAGCAGTGATGGACAGGTTACCAATCAGCCCCAGCATTTT,CASSDGQVTNQPQHF
.,TRBJ1-1,TRBV7-2,.,TGTGCCAGCGGAAGGGAAGCTTTCTTT,CASGREAFF
.,TRBJ2-3,TRBV7-9,TRBD1,TGTGCCAGCAGCCCGAGGGGGCAAGATACGCAGTATTTT,CASSPRGQDTQYF
.,TRBJ2-4,TRBV21-1,.,TGTGCCAGCAGCAGGACAGGGGGCCGAGGGGAGGCCAAAAACATTCAGTACTTC,CASSRTGGRGEAKNIQYF
.,TRBJ2-7,TRBV27,.,TGTGCCAGCAGTTTAAGCAGGGTTGCCTACGAGCAGTACTTC,CASSLSRVAYEQYF
.,TRBJ1-1,TRBV10-3,TRBD1,TGTGCCATCAGACAGGGGTCCTCCCCGAACACTGAAGCTTTCTTT,CAIRQGSSPNTEAFF
once,TRBJ2-3,TRBV27,.,TGTGCCAGCACTTTCCCCGGGACAGATACGCAGTATTTT,CASTFPGTDTQYF
.,TRBJ1-4,TRBV5-4,.,TGTGCCAGCAGCTTGGAAACAGGGCCTAATGAAAAACTGTTTTTT,CASSLETGPNEKLFF
.,TRBJ2-1,TRBV4-3,.,TGCGCCAGCAGCCAAGTCTATGCTTACAGGGAGGCCTACAATGAGCAGTTCTTC,CASSQVYAYREAYNEQFF
.,TRBJ2-7,TRBV29-1,TRBD1,TGCAGCGTCAAATTCGGGACAGGATTCTACGAGCAGTACTTC,CSVKFGTGFYEQYF
.,TRBJ1-1,TRBV28,.,TGTGCCAGCAGTTTAGGAGGAAAAGCTTTCTTT,CASSLGGKAFF
few,TRBJ2-7,TRBV4-1,.,TGCGCCAGCAGCCAGGTCGTACTGTACGAGCAGTACTTC,CASSQVVLYEQYF
.,TRBJ1-5,TRBV27,.,TGTGCCAGCAGGGATCCGGGGGGCCATCAGCCCCAGCATTTT,CASRDPGGHQPQHF
.,TRBJ1-5,TRBV6-1,.,TGTGCCAGTTTACAAGATTATAGCAATCAGCCCCAGCATTTT,CASLQDYSNQPQHF